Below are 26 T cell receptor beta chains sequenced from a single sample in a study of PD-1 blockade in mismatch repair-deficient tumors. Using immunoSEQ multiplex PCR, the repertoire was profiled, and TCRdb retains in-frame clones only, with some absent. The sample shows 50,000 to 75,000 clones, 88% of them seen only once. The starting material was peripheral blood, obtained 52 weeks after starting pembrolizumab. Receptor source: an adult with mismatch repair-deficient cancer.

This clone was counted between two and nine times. The CDR3 loop is CASSQVTGSEQYF. In nucleotides, the CDR3 is TGTGCCAGCAGCCAAGTAACAGGGAGCGAGCAGTACTTC. The chain carries TRBV14 and TRBJ2-7, with D perhaps matching TRBD1 (6 bases). The CDR3 loop spans 13 amino acids. CDR1 and CDR2 (germline): SGHDN, FVKESK. Trimming stripped 1 base from V and 6 bases from J, with 10 bases between. Full variable domain (remainder filled in from reference TRBV14 and TRBJ2-7): EAGVTQFPSHSVIEKGQTVTLRCDPISGHDNLYWYRRVMGKEIKFLLHFVKESKQDESGMPNNRFLAERTGGTYSTLKVQPAELEDSGVYFCASSQVTGSEQYFGPGTRLTVT.

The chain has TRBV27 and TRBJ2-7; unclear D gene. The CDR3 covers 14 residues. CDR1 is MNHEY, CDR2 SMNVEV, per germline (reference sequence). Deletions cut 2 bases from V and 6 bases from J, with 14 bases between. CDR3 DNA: TGTGCCAGCAGTTTACCCAAATCCGGCTCCGAGCAGTACTTC. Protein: CASSLPKSGSEQYF.

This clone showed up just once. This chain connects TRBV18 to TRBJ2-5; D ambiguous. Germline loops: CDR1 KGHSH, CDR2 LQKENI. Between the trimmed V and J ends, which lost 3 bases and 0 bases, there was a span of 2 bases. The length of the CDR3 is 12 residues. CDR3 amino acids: CASSPNQETQYF. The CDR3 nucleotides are TGTGCCAGCTCACCCAACCAAGAGACCCAGTACTTC.

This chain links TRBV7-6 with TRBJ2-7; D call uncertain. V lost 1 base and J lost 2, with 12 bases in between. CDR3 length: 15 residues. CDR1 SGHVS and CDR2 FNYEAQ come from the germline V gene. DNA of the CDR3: TGTGCCAGCAGCTTAGGCGCGTCCAGTACCTACGAGCAGTACTTC. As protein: CASSLGASSTYEQYF.

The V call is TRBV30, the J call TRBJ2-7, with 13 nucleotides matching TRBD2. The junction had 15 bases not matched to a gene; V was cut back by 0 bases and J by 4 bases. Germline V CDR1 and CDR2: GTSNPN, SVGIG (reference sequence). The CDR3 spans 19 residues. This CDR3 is CAWSVSKVGLAGLKYEQYF. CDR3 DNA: TGTGCCTGGAGTGTAAGTAAGGTGGGACTAGCGGGACTAAAGTACGAGCAGTACTTC.

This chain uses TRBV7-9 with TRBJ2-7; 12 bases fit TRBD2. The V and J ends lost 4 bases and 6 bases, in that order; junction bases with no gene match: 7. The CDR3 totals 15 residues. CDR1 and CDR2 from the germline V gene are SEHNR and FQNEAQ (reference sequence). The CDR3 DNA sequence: TGTGCCAGCAGCTCGACTAGCGGGAGATTTGGCGAGCAGTACTTC. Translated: CASSSTSGRFGEQYF.

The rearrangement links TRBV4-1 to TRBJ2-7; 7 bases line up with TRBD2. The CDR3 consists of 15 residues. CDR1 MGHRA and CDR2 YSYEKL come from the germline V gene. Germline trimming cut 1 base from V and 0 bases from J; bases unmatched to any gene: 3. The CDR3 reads CASSQGLAGSYEQYF. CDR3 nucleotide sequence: TGCGCCAGCAGCCAAGGATTAGCGGGCTCCTACGAGCAGTACTTC.

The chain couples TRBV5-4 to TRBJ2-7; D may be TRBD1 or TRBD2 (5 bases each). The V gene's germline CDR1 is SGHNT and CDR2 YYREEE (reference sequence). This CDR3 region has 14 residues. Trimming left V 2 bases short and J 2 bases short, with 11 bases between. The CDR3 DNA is TGTGCCAGCAGCTTTGCAGGGAGCCCCTACGAGCAGTACTTC. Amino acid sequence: CASSFAGSPYEQYF.

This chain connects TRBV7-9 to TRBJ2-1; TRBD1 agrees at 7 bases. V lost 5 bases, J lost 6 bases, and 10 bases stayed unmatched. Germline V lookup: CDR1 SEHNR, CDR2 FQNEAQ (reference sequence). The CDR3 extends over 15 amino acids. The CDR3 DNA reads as TGTGCCAGCAGCCGTCACGACAGGGACGGCAATGAGCAGTTCTTC. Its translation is CASSRHDRDGNEQFF.

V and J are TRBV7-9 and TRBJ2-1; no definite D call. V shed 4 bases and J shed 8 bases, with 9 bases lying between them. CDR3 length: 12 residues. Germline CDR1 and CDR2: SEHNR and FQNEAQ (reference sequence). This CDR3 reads CASSSFRDEQFF. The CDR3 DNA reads TGTGCCAGCAGCTCCTTTCGGGATGAGCAGTTCTTC.

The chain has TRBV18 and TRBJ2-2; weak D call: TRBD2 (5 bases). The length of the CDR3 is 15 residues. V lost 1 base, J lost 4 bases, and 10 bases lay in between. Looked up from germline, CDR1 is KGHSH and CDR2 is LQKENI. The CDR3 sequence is CASSPLRRGTGELFF. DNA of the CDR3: TGTGCCAGCTCACCACTTCGTCGGGGCACCGGGGAGCTGTTTTTT.

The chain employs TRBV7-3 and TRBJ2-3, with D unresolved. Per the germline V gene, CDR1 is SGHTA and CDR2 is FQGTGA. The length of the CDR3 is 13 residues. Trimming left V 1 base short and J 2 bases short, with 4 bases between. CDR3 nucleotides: TGTGCCAGCAGCTTAAAGGTCACAGATACGCAGTATTTT. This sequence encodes CASSLKVTDTQYF.

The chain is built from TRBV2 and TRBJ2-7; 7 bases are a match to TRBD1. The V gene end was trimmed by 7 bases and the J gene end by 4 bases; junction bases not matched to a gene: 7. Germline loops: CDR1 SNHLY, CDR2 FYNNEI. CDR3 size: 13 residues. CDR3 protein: CASIRQGSYEQYF. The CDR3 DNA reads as TGTGCCAGCATCCGACAGGGATCTTACGAGCAGTACTTC.

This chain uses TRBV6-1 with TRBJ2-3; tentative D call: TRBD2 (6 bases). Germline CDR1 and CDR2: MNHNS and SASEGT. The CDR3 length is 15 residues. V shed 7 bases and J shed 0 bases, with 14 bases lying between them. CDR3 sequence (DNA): TGTGCCAGCATCGCCGGGAGCAGAAGCACAGATACGCAGTATTTT. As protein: CASIAGSRSTDTQYF.

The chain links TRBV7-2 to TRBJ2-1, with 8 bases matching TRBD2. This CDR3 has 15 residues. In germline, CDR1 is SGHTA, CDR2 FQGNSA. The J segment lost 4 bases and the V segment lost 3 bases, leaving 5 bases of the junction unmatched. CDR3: CASSFSGRGYNEQFF. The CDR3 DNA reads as TGTGCCAGCAGCTTTTCCGGGAGGGGGTACAATGAGCAGTTCTTC. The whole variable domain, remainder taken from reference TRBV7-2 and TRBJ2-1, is GAGVSQSPSNKVTEKGKDVELRCDPISGHTALYWYRQSLGQGLEFLIYFQGNSAPDKSGLPSDRFSAERTGGSVSTLTIQRTQQEDSAVYLCASSFSGRGYNEQFFGPGTRLTVL.

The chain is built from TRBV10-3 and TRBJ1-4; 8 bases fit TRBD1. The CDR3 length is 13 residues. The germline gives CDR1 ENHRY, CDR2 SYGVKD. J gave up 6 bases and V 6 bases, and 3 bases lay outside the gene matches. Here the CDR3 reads CAIRDRVDEKLFF. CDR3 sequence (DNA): TGTGCCATCAGGGACAGGGTCGATGAAAAACTGTTTTTT.

The CDR3 loop reads CASSTGRDTGELFF. The CDR3 nucleotides are TGTGCCAGCAGCACAGGGCGCGACACCGGGGAGCTGTTTTTT. The genes are TRBV6-5 and TRBJ2-2, with D perhaps TRBD1 (6 bases). The CDR3 consists of 14 residues. Germline V lookup: CDR1 MNHEY, CDR2 SVGAGI. Deletions cut 6 bases from V and 3 bases from J, with 11 bases between.

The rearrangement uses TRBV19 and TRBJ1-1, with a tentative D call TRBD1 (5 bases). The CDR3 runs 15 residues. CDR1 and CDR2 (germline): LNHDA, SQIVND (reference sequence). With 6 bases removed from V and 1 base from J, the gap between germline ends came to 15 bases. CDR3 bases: TGTGCCAGTAGCGCTCGCGGACACTCGAACACTGAAGCTTTCTTT. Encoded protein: CASSARGHSNTEAFF. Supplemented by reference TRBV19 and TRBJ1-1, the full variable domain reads DGGITQSPKYLFRKEGQNVTLSCEQNLNHDAMYWYRQDPGQGLRLIYYSQIVNDFQKGDIAEGYSVSREKKESFPLTVTSAQKNPTAFYLCASSARGHSNTEAFFGQGTRLTVV.

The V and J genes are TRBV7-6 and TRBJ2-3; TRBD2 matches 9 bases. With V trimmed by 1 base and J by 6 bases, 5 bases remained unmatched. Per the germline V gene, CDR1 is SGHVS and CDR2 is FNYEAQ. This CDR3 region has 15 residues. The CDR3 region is CASSLEALAGDTQYF. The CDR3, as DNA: TGTGCCAGCAGCTTAGAAGCGCTAGCGGGGGATACGCAGTATTTT.

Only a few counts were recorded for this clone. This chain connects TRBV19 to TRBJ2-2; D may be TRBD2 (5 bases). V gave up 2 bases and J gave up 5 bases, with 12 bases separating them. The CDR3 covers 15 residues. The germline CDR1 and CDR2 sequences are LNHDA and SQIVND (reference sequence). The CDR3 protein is CASSIREELTGELFF. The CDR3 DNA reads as TGTGCCAGTAGTATACGGGAAGAATTGACCGGGGAGCTGTTTTTT.

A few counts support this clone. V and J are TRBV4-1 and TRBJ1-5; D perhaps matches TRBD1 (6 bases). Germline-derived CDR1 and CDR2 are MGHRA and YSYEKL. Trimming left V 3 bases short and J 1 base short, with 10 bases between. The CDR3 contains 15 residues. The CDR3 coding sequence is TGCGCCAGCAGCCAGGAAGGGGGGAGCAATCAGCCCCAGCATTTT. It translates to CASSQEGGSNQPQHF.

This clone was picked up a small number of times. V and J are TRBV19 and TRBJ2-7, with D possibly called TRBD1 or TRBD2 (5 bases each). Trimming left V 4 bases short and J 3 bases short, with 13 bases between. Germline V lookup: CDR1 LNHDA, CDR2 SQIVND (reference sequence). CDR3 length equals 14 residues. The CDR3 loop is CASSNIRDHYEQYF. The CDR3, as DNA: TGTGCCAGTAGTAATATCCGGGACCACTACGAGCAGTACTTC. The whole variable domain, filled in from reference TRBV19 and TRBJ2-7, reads DGGITQSPKYLFRKEGQNVTLSCEQNLNHDAMYWYRQDPGQGLRLIYYSQIVNDFQKGDIAEGYSVSREKKESFPLTVTSAQKNPTAFYLCASSNIRDHYEQYFGPGTRLTVT.

The CDR3: CASSLGTGVDEAFF. As DNA, the CDR3 is TGTGCCAGCAGCTTAGGGACAGGAGTAGATGAAGCTTTCTTT. The V call is TRBV7-9, the J call TRBJ1-1, with 7 nucleotides matching TRBD1. Per germline, CDR1 SEHNR and CDR2 FQNEAQ (reference sequence). V was clipped by 1 base and J by 7 bases; unmatched bases: 6. This CDR3 region has 14 residues.

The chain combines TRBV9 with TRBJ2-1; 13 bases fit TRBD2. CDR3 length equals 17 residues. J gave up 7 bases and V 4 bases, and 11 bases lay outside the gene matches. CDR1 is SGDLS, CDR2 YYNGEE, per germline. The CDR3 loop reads CASSTGGGGLAGNEQFF. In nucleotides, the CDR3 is TGTGCCAGCAGCACCGGGGGAGGGGGACTAGCGGGAAATGAGCAGTTCTTC.

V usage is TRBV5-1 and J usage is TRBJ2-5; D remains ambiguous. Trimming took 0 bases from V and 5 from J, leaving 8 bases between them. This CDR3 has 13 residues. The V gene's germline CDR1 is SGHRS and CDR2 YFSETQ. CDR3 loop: CASSLVGWETQYF. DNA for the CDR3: TGCGCCAGCAGCTTGGTCGGGTGGGAGACCCAGTACTTC.

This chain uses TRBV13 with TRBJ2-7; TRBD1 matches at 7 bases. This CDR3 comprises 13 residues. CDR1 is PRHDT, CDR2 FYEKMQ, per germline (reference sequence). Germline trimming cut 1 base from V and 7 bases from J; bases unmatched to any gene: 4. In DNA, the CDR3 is TGTGCCAGCAGCTTAGAGAGGGGGCGTGAGCAGTACTTC. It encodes CASSLERGREQYF. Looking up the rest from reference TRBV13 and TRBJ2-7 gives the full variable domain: AAGVIQSPRHLIKEKRETATLKCYPIPRHDTVYWYQQGPGQDPQFLISFYEKMQSDKGSIPDRFSAQQFSDYHSELNMSSLELGDSALYFCASSLERGREQYFGPGTRLTVT.